This T cell receptor (beta chain) was recorded in a study of cytomegalovirus exposure and HLA in healthy donors. With 6 bases removed from V and 0 bases from J, the gap between germline ends came to 9 bases. Looked up from germline, CDR1 is SGHRS and CDR2 is YFSETQ. CDR3 length equals 13 residues. About this clone itself: Its matching antigen is unknown.

Findings and limits, study-wide: There were a few CMV-associated chains whose specificity for CMV antigens was confirmed in vitro. Later, TCR association rates were found to vary by HLA locus, highest for DRB1 and lowest for HLA-C. In a later analysis, at a false discovery rate of 0.05, about 17,000 TCR beta sequences matched HLA alleles.

PCR involved 60 Vbeta and 13 Jbeta primers. Sequenced by immunoSEQ multiplex PCR; TCRdb stores in-frame clones only, minus some. This sample's clone table lists under 130,000 clones. The sequence came from a man aged 35 to 55 in good health and CMV-seronegative. The sequenced sample was PBMCs. J is TRBJ1-1 and V is TRBV5-1; D unresolved. DNA of the CDR3: TGCGCCAGCAAATCCAGGATGAACACTGAAGCTTTCTTT. Amino acid sequence: CASKSRMNTEAFF.